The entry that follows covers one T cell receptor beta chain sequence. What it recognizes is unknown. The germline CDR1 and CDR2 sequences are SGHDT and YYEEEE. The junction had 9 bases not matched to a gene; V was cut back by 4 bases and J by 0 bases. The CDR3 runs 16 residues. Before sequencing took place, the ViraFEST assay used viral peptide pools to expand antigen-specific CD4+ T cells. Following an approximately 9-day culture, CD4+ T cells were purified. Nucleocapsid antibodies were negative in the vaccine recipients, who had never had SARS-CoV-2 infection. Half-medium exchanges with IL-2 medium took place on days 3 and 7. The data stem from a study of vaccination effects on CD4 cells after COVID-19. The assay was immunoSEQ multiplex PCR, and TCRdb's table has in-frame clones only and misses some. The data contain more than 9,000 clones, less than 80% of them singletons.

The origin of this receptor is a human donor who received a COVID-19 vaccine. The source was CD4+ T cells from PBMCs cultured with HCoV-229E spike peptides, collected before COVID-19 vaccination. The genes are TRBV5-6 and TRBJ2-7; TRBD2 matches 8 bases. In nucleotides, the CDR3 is TGTGCCAGCAGCACCCTTTCCGGGAGGGCCTCCTACGAGCAGTACTTC. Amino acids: CASSTLSGRASYEQYF.